The 32 T cell receptor beta chains given below trace back to one sample, sequenced in a study of cytomegalovirus exposure and HLA in healthy donors. Primers: 60 Vbeta forward and 13 Jbeta reverse. Data came from immunoSEQ multiplex PCR; TCRdb stores just in-frame clones and leaves some out. The data contain about 110,000 clones, 71% of them seen just once; the ten biggest clones take up 2.5% to 3.5%. The sequencing input was PBMCs. The receptor set was obtained from a female donor in good health and CMV-seronegative.

The CDR3 loop reads CASSFGQGAGGYTF. The CDR3 DNA is TGTGCCAGCAGTTTTGGACAGGGGGCTGGTGGCTACACCTTC. V is TRBV27 and J is TRBJ1-2; TRBD1 agrees at 11 bases. The V gene end was trimmed by 3 bases and the J gene end by 7 bases; junction bases not matched to a gene: 4. The CDR3 covers 14 residues. The V gene's germline CDR1 is MNHEY and CDR2 SMNVEV (reference sequence).

In this sample, this clone turned up once. V gene TRBV25-1 combines with J gene TRBJ2-7; D not certain. V lost 11 bases, J lost 5 bases, and 13 bases lay in between. The CDR3 runs 11 residues. CDR1 is MGHDK and CDR2 is SYGVNS in the germline V gene. The CDR3 nucleotides are TGTGCCTCTCAGAGCGCCCACGAGCAGTACTTC. It specifies CASQSAHEQYF.

The J gene is TRBJ2-7, the V gene TRBV5-1; 10 nucleotides match TRBD1. The CDR3 runs 15 residues. Germline trimming cut 0 bases from V and 3 bases from J; bases unmatched to any gene: 3. The V gene's germline CDR1 is SGHRS and CDR2 YFSETQ. DNA for the CDR3: TGCGCCAGCAGCTTGGCCGGGACAGGGGTCTACGAGCAGTACTTC. This gives the protein CASSLAGTGVYEQYF.

This clone has ten or more counts. The rearrangement links TRBV5-5 to TRBJ1-5; D is undetermined. The CDR3 spans 13 residues. V lost 2 bases and J lost 8, with 11 bases in between. Per the germline V gene, CDR1 is SGHKS and CDR2 is YYEKEE (reference sequence). CDR3 sequence: CASSFGRVEPQHF. The CDR3 DNA sequence: TGTGCCAGCAGCTTCGGGCGGGTAGAGCCCCAGCATTTT.

The CDR3 loop reads CASSQGGLAKNIQYF. The CDR3 nucleotides read TGTGCCAGCAGCCAGGGAGGGCTAGCCAAAAACATTCAGTACTTC. The gene calls are TRBV9 and TRBJ2-4; TRBD2 matches at 7 bases. Germline V gene sequence: CDR1 SGDLS, CDR2 YYNGEE. This CDR3 region has 15 residues. With V trimmed by 4 bases and J by 0 bases, 4 bases remained unmatched.

This clone was picked up a small number of times. This chain uses TRBV7-8 with TRBJ2-7, with 9 bases aligning to TRBD2. CDR1 is SGHVS, CDR2 FQNEAQ, per germline. This CDR3 contains 14 residues. V was pared by 4 bases and J by 0 bases, with 1 base of the junction left unmatched. CDR3 sequence reads: CASSSSGASYEQYF. For the CDR3, the DNA is TGTGCCAGCAGCTCTAGCGGGGCCTCCTACGAGCAGTACTTC.

This clone was seen only a few times. V gene TRBV5-5 combines with J gene TRBJ2-7, with D maybe TRBD1 (5 bases). V shed 5 bases and J shed 2 bases, with 17 bases lying between them. CDR3 length equals 15 residues. Germline V lookup: CDR1 SGHKS, CDR2 YYEKEE (reference sequence). CDR3 protein: CASSSRRGRPYEQYF. Written as DNA, the CDR3 is TGTGCCAGCAGTTCACGTAGGGGTAGACCCTACGAGCAGTACTTC. Full variable domain (rest looked up from reference TRBV5-5 and TRBJ2-7): DAGVTQSPTHLIKTRGQQVTLRCSPISGHKSVSWYQQVLGQGPQFIFQYYEKEERGRGNFPDRFSARQFPNYSSELNVNALLLGDSALYLCASSSRRGRPYEQYFGPGTRLTVT.

This chain connects TRBV28 to TRBJ1-2, with D possibly matching TRBD1 (6 bases). The length of the CDR3 is 16 residues. The germline V gene encodes CDR1 MDHEN and CDR2 SYDVKM. The germline V and J ends were trimmed by 1 base and 8 bases, with 20 bases remaining between them. Here the CDR3 DNA reads TGTGCCAGCAGTTTATACCCACCGGGGGGCTCGGCGGGCTACACCTTC. It is translated as CASSLYPPGGSAGYTF.

The CDR3 nucleotides are TGTGCCAGTAGTATAGTCGAGGGAGTATCTGGGGCCAACGTCCTGACTTTC. Translating it yields CASSIVEGVSGANVLTF. This chain links TRBV19 with TRBJ2-6; the D gene is possibly TRBD2 (5 bases). V was cut by 1 base and J by 1 base, with 11 bases left in between. CDR1 LNHDA and CDR2 SQIVND come from the germline V gene (reference sequence). CDR3 size: 17 residues. The variable domain in full, completed from reference TRBV19 and TRBJ2-6, reads DGGITQSPKYLFRKEGQNVTLSCEQNLNHDAMYWYRQDPGQGLRLIYYSQIVNDFQKGDIAEGYSVSREKKESFPLTVTSAQKNPTAFYLCASSIVEGVSGANVLTFGAGSRLTVL.

This clone was counted only a few times. V usage is TRBV30 and J usage is TRBJ1-5; maybe TRBD1 (6 bases). Per germline, CDR1 GTSNPN and CDR2 SVGIG (reference sequence). This CDR3 comprises 19 residues. The V end was cut by 0 bases, the J end by 1 base, with 22 bases between. The chain's CDR3 is CAWSVSLRGSGESNQPQHF. The CDR3 coding sequence is TGTGCCTGGAGTGTATCCCTCAGGGGAAGCGGGGAGAGCAATCAGCCCCAGCATTTT.

The gene calls are TRBV7-8 and TRBJ2-5, with 8 positions matching TRBD2. This CDR3 contains 14 residues. Losses at the gene ends were 8 bases for V and 3 bases for J; bases not matched to a gene: 8. The germline CDR1 and CDR2 sequences are SGHVS and FQNEAQ. CDR3: CASCREGGEETQYF. The CDR3 DNA follows: TGTGCCAGCTGCCGGGAGGGAGGTGAAGAGACCCAGTACTTC.

The chain uses TRBV7-9 and TRBJ2-5; 16 bases are a match to TRBD2. CDR1 is SEHNR, CDR2 FQNEAQ, per germline (reference sequence). After removal of 5 bases from V and 2 bases from J, the junction contained 5 bases not matched to a gene. CDR3 size: 17 residues. The CDR3 sequence is CASSPGLAGGVQETQYF. The CDR3 DNA sequence: TGTGCCAGCAGCCCGGGACTAGCGGGAGGGGTACAAGAGACCCAGTACTTC.

The chain combines TRBV11-2 with TRBJ1-4; D not resolved. Trimming took 2 bases from V and 5 from J, leaving 6 bases between them. The germline V gene has CDR1 SGHAT and CDR2 FQNNGV. CDR3 size: 13 residues. CDR3 protein: CASSLRVNEKLFF. The CDR3 nucleotides are TGTGCCAGCAGCTTACGAGTGAATGAAAAACTGTTTTTT. Filled out from reference TRBV11-2 and TRBJ1-4, the complete variable domain reads EAGVAQSPRYKIIEKRQSVAFWCNPISGHATLYWYQQILGQGPKLLIQFQNNGVVDDSQLPKDRFSAERLKGVDSTLKIQPAKLEDSAVYLCASSLRVNEKLFFGSGTQLSVL.

The rearrangement uses TRBV6-6 and TRBJ2-7; TRBD1 aligns across 7 bases. With 6 bases clipped from V and 0 bases from J, the junction kept 11 bases outside the gene matches. In germline, CDR1 is MNHNY, CDR2 SVGAGI (reference sequence). CDR3 length: 16 residues. The CDR3 region has the DNA TGTGCCAGCAGCTACGGTACCGGGACAGACTCCTACGAGCAGTACTTC. The encoded protein is CASSYGTGTDSYEQYF.

The chain combines TRBV6-4 with TRBJ2-1; 10 bases line up with TRBD2. This CDR3 is built from 13 residues. J gave up 5 bases and V 6 bases, and 1 base lay outside the gene matches. Per germline, CDR1 MRHNA and CDR2 SNTAGT. CDR3 DNA: TGTGCCAGCAGCACTAGCGGGAACAATGAGCAGTTCTTC. Translation gives CASSTSGNNEQFF.

The chain recombines TRBV27 with TRBJ2-3, with 14 positions matching TRBD2. V was clipped by 4 bases and J by 3 bases; unmatched bases: 3. Per germline, CDR1 MNHEY and CDR2 SMNVEV (reference sequence). The CDR3 loop spans 16 amino acids. The CDR3 coding sequence is TGTGCCAGCAGTTCGGGACTAGCGGGAGAAACAGATACGCAGTATTTT. Translating it yields CASSSGLAGETDTQYF.

The chain carries TRBV7-2 and TRBJ2-2; the match to TRBD1 covers 8 bases. CDR1 and CDR2 from the germline V gene are SGHTA and FQGNSA. CDR3 length equals 15 residues. V shed 1 base, J shed 4 bases, and the junction held 2 bases outside the gene matches. CDR3 residues: CASSLVQGGTGELFF. Here the CDR3 DNA reads TGTGCCAGCAGCTTAGTACAGGGGGGCACCGGGGAGCTGTTTTTT. Filled out from reference TRBV7-2 and TRBJ2-2, the complete variable domain reads GAGVSQSPSNKVTEKGKDVELRCDPISGHTALYWYRQSLGQGLEFLIYFQGNSAPDKSGLPSDRFSAERTGGSVSTLTIQRTQQEDSAVYLCASSLVQGGTGELFFGEGSRLTVL.

This sequence joins TRBV6-6 and TRBJ2-1; 13 nucleotides line up with TRBD2. J lost 7 bases, V lost 6 bases, and 6 bases had no gene match. The germline V gene has CDR1 MNHNY and CDR2 SVGAGI (reference sequence). CDR3 size: 15 residues. The CDR3 here is CASSPGTSGMNEQFF. The CDR3 DNA reads as TGTGCCAGCAGCCCCGGGACTAGCGGGATGAATGAGCAGTTCTTC.

This clone was picked up a small number of times. The chain combines TRBV30 with TRBJ2-1; 7 bases line up with TRBD1. Germline trimming cut 1 base from V and 3 bases from J; bases unmatched to any gene: 9. This CDR3 region has 16 residues. Germline CDR1 GTSNPN, CDR2 SVGIG (reference sequence). The CDR3 protein is CAWSARRDSYYNEQFF. The CDR3 coding sequence is TGTGCCTGGAGTGCCCGCCGGGACAGCTACTACAATGAGCAGTTCTTC.

This chain uses TRBV25-1 with TRBJ2-7; tentative D call: TRBD1 (5 bases). The germline V and J ends were trimmed by 2 bases and 5 bases, with 10 bases remaining between them. CDR3 size: 13 residues. From germline, CDR1 is MGHDK and CDR2 SYGVNS. The CDR3 region is CASSERGLDEQYF. The CDR3 DNA follows: TGTGCCAGCAGTGAAAGGGGTTTGGACGAGCAGTACTTC.

The gene calls are TRBV5-6 and TRBJ1-3; D remains ambiguous. The CDR3 sequence is 14 residues long. Trimming stripped 0 bases from V and 3 bases from J, with 7 bases between. The V gene's germline CDR1 is SGHDT and CDR2 YYEEEE. Here the CDR3 reads CASSLGHDGNTIYF. In DNA, the CDR3 is TGTGCCAGCAGCTTGGGACACGATGGAAACACCATATATTTT.

CDR3 DNA sequence: TGTGCCAGCAGCGGAGTACCATTAGCGGGAGGGAACACCGGGGAGCTGTTTTTT. Protein sequence: CASSGVPLAGGNTGELFF. This chain joins TRBV5-4 and TRBJ2-2; 10 bases align to TRBD2. Trimming took 4 bases from V and 1 from J; bases not matched to a gene: 10. Per the germline V gene, CDR1 is SGHNT and CDR2 is YYREEE (reference sequence). The length of the CDR3 is 18 residues.

The V and J genes are TRBV6-1 and TRBJ1-2; TRBD1 matches 9 bases. Trimming at V came to 0 bases and at J to 4 bases, leaving 6 bases not matched to a gene. Looked up from germline, CDR1 is MNHNS and CDR2 is SASEGT. The CDR3 extends over 16 amino acids. This CDR3 reads CASSEAGQGLSYGYTF. CDR3 nucleotide sequence: TGTGCCAGCAGTGAAGCGGGACAGGGATTAAGCTATGGCTACACCTTC.

This clone occurred a few times. The chain recombines TRBV2 with TRBJ2-5; 8 bases fit TRBD2. V lost 4 bases and J lost 5; bases outside the gene matches: 9. Germline assignment: CDR1 SNHLY and CDR2 FYNNEI. The length of the CDR3 is 15 residues. CDR3 nucleotide sequence: TGTGCCAGCAGTGCCCTGGGACTAGTGGAGGAGACCCAGTACTTC. The encoded protein is CASSALGLVEETQYF. Complete variable domain (other parts from reference TRBV2 and TRBJ2-5): EPEVTQTPSHQVTQMGQEVILRCVPISNHLYFYWYRQILGQKVEFLVSFYNNEISEKSEIFDDQFSVERPDGSNFTLKIRSTKLEDSAMYFCASSALGLVEETQYFGPGTRLLVL.

The chain links TRBV5-8 to TRBJ2-5, with TRBD2 as a possible D gene (6 bases). Trimming took 6 bases from V and 3 from J, leaving 15 bases between them. CDR3 length: 14 amino acids. Germline V lookup: CDR1 SGHTS, CDR2 YDEGEE. CDR3 DNA sequence: TGTGCCAGCACCTCCCCGGGGGTGGAAGAGACCCAGTACTTC. Translating gives CASTSPGVEETQYF.

This clone was picked up a small number of times. The V and J genes are TRBV2 and TRBJ2-7; D may be TRBD1 (5 bases). Germline CDR1 reads SNHLY; CDR2 reads FYNNEI. The CDR3 sequence is 13 residues long. V was cut by 6 bases and J by 2 bases, with 11 bases left in between. The CDR3 nucleotides read TGTGCCAGCAGGGCTGGACACCCCTACGAGCAGTACTTC. Translation gives CASRAGHPYEQYF.

CDR3 nucleotide sequence: TGTGCCAGCAGCTCCAGGACTAGCGGTGCCTACAATGAGCAGTTCTTC. Translation gives CASSSRTSGAYNEQFF. The chain carries TRBV5-4 and TRBJ2-1; 10 bases line up with TRBD2. Losses at the gene ends were 3 bases for V and 2 bases for J; bases not matched to a gene: 5. Germline V lookup: CDR1 SGHNT, CDR2 YYREEE (reference sequence). This CDR3 has 16 amino acids.

V usage is TRBV2 and J usage is TRBJ1-4; no clear D. V lost 11 bases and J lost 10, with 14 bases in between. The CDR3 loop spans 11 amino acids. Germline CDR1 reads SNHLY; CDR2 reads FYNNEI. CDR3 in amino acids: CALMEGPKLFF. CDR3 nucleotides: TGTGCCCTCATGGAGGGCCCAAAACTGTTTTTT.

The genes are TRBV19 and TRBJ1-5; no clear D gene. Trimming cost V 1 base and J 0 bases, with 7 bases left between them. The CDR3 runs to 15 residues. Germline CDR1 LNHDA, CDR2 SQIVND (reference sequence). The CDR3 DNA follows: TGTGCCAGTAGTATAGTGGGCAGTAGCAATCAGCCCCAGCATTTT. Amino acid sequence: CASSIVGSSNQPQHF.

This chain connects TRBV27 to TRBJ2-7; 8 nucleotides match TRBD1. V was pared by 2 bases and J by 5 bases, with 5 bases of the junction left unmatched. The germline CDR1 and CDR2 sequences are MNHEY and SMNVEV (reference sequence). The CDR3 has 14 amino acids. The CDR3 reads CASSLQGAFHEQYF. Here the CDR3 DNA reads TGTGCCAGCAGTTTACAGGGGGCCTTCCACGAGCAGTACTTC.

The CDR3 coding sequence is TGTGCCGCCGGGAGCCCGGACCGGGCAGAGACCCAGTACTTC. Protein sequence: CAAGSPDRAETQYF. This rearrangement joins TRBV30 to TRBJ2-5; D may be TRBD2 (6 bases). CDR1 GTSNPN and CDR2 SVGIG come from the germline V gene (reference sequence). Between the trimmed V and J ends, which lost 8 bases and 4 bases, there was a span of 20 bases. The CDR3 loop spans 14 amino acids. Supplemented by reference TRBV30 and TRBJ2-5, the full variable domain reads SQTIHQWPATLVQPVGSPLSLECTVEGTSNPNLYWYRQAAGRGLQLLFYSVGIGQISSEVPQNLSASRPQDRQFILSSKKLLLSDSGFYLCAAGSPDRAETQYFGPGTRLLVL.

The chain combines TRBV4-3 with TRBJ2-3; 12 nucleotides agree with TRBD2. The CDR3 spans 16 residues. Per germline, CDR1 LGHNA and CDR2 YSLEER. The J segment lost 5 bases and the V segment lost 4 bases, leaving 7 bases of the junction unmatched. CDR3 bases: TGCGCCAGCAGCCTCGGTGCTAGCGGGAGGGTAGATACGCAGTATTTT. Residues: CASSLGASGRVDTQYF.